These 9 T cell receptor beta chains came from one sample sequenced in a study of control samples from healthy donors and cancer patients. Sequencing used immunoSEQ multiplex PCR; TCRdb keeps in-frame clones, though not all of them. The sample contains around 77,000 clones, approximately 92% of which appear only once. Sequencing was performed on blood. Receptor source: a woman aged 60-75 years in good health.

The chain has TRBV30 and TRBJ1-5, with unresolved D. CDR3 size: 13 residues. Germline lookup yields CDR1 GTSNPN and CDR2 SVGIG (reference sequence). Trimming shortened V by 5 bases and J by 3 bases, and 11 bases separated the two germline ends. CDR3 amino acids: CAWGQRNNQPQHF. The CDR3 nucleotides read TGTGCCTGGGGGCAGAGAAACAATCAGCCCCAGCATTTT. The variable domain in full, with the rest retrieved from reference TRBV30 and TRBJ1-5, is SQTIHQWPATLVQPVGSPLSLECTVEGTSNPNLYWYRQAAGRGLQLLFYSVGIGQISSEVPQNLSASRPQDRQFILSSKKLLLSDSGFYLCAWGQRNNQPQHFGDGTRLSIL.

The chain couples TRBV28 to TRBJ2-7; D remains unclear. This CDR3 region has 14 residues. V dropped 10 bases and J dropped 5 bases, with 21 bases sitting between them. The germline CDR1 and CDR2 sequences are MDHEN and SYDVKM. The DNA for the CDR3 is TGTGCCACCTCCTTGGGGAATCGGATCAACGAGCAGTACTTC. Residues: CATSLGNRINEQYF.

The chain links TRBV4-1 to TRBJ1-2; a possible D gene is TRBD1 (5 bases). V dropped 1 base and J dropped 0 bases, with 12 bases sitting between them. CDR1 MGHRA and CDR2 YSYEKL come from the germline V gene. The CDR3 length is 16 residues. Here the CDR3 DNA reads TGCGCCAGCAGCCAAGCGCCTGGGACGACTAACTATGGCTACACCTTC. Translation: CASSQAPGTTNYGYTF.

The CDR3 loop is CASRLAGEGNEQFF. CDR3 coding DNA: TGTGCCAGCAGACTAGCGGGAGAGGGCAATGAGCAGTTCTTC. This chain joins TRBV6-6 and TRBJ2-1; 11 nucleotides line up with TRBD2. The V gene end was trimmed by 6 bases and the J gene end by 6 bases; junction bases not matched to a gene: 4. The germline gives CDR1 MNHNY, CDR2 SVGAGI (reference sequence). The CDR3 contains 14 residues.

The V and J genes are TRBV19 and TRBJ1-4; no firm D call. V was cut by 1 base and J by 7 bases, with 7 bases left in between. Germline V gene sequence: CDR1 LNHDA, CDR2 SQIVND (reference sequence). This CDR3 is built from 13 residues. The CDR3 nucleotides are TGTGCCAGTAGTATAGCCGGGAGTGAAAAACTGTTTTTT. Translating gives CASSIAGSEKLFF.

The chain recombines TRBV6-5 with TRBJ2-1; 10 nucleotides match TRBD2. V shed 7 bases and J 6 bases; nucleotides not matched to a gene: 6. The length of the CDR3 is 14 residues. Germline V gene data show CDR1 as MNHEY and CDR2 as SVGAGI. Written as DNA, the CDR3 is TGTGCCAGCATGGGACTAGCGACCCTCAATGAGCAGTTCTTC. This codes for CASMGLATLNEQFF.

The J gene is TRBJ2-1, the V gene TRBV30; 10 bases match TRBD2. CDR1 and CDR2 from the germline V gene are GTSNPN and SVGIG (reference sequence). Trimming at V came to 4 bases and at J to 3 bases, leaving 3 bases not matched to a gene. The CDR3 is made up of 14 amino acids. CDR3 region: CAWKGLADYNEQFF. The CDR3 bases are TGTGCCTGGAAAGGACTAGCGGACTACAATGAGCAGTTCTTC.

J is TRBJ2-1 and V is TRBV6-6; D uncertain. CDR3 length equals 12 residues. Trimming took off 6 bases at V and 8 bases at J, with 11 bases between the two ends. The V gene's germline CDR1 is MNHNY and CDR2 SVGAGI (reference sequence). CDR3 in DNA: TGTGCCAGCAGACCCTCAGGCCATGAGCAGTTCTTC. This translates into CASRPSGHEQFF.

The chain carries TRBV24-1 and TRBJ2-3, with a tentative D call TRBD1 (6 bases). V shed 4 bases and J shed 4 bases, with 26 bases lying between them. Looked up from germline, CDR1 is KGHDR and CDR2 is SFDVKD. CDR3 length: 19 residues. The CDR3 coding sequence is TGTGCCACCAGTGACCCCCGGGCAGGGGCTTCGGGAAGGGCAGATACGCAGTATTTT. Its translation is CATSDPRAGASGRADTQYF.